This entry lists 28 T cell receptor beta chains sequenced from one sample in a study of human T cells and chemical hapten exposure. As for time point: patch test 1, 2 weeks after DPC sensitization. Documented treatment: therapeutic diphenylcyclopropenone sensitization with weekly scalp DPC. TCRdb reprocessed the RACE reads with MiXCR, giving one entry per CDR3 protein. The sample carries 380,000 or so distinct CDR3 sequences, approximately 5% recorded once. The sample was whole blood, taken in connection with sensitization to the hapten diphenylcyclopropenone (DPC). The receptors derive from a woman aged 45-59 years with alopecia areata. Some clones in this sample may be carry-over from other donors' samples.

This clonotype was picked up many times. V gene TRBV7-8 combines with J gene TRBJ2-4; 8 bases align to TRBD1. With 8 bases clipped from V and 9 bases from J, the junction kept 6 bases outside the gene matches. This CDR3 is 12 amino acids long. Per the germline V gene, CDR1 is SGHVS and CDR2 is FQNEAQ. The CDR3 spells CASLDRGGIQYF. CDR3 DNA sequence: TGTGCCAGCCTCGACAGGGGAGGCATTCAGTACTTC. Supplemented by reference TRBV7-8 and TRBJ2-4, the full variable domain reads GAGVSQSPRYKVAKRGQDVALRCDPISGHVSLFWYQQALGQGPEFLTYFQNEAQLDKSGLPSDRFFAERPEGSVSTLKIQRTQQEDSAVYLCASLDRGGIQYFGAGTRLSVL.

The chain recombines TRBV6-2 or TRBV6-3 with TRBJ1-1; the D is unclear. CDR1 and CDR2 from the germline V gene are MNHEY and SVGEGT. V was cut by 0 bases and J by 3 bases, with 20 bases left in between. This CDR3 spans 18 amino acids. CDR3 in amino acids: CASSYSPFRANGDTEAFF. The CDR3 bases are TGTGCCAGCAGTTACTCCCCTTTTAGGGCCAACGGGGACACTGAAGCTTTCTTT.

This clonotype was observed many times. The rearrangement joins TRBV7-3 to TRBJ2-3, with a tentative D call TRBD2 (6 bases). Germline CDR1 SGHTA, CDR2 FQGTGA. This CDR3 is built from 15 residues. Trimming cost V 2 bases and J 2 bases, with 11 bases left between them. The DNA of the CDR3 is TGTGCCAGCAGCTTACTCGGGGGACCCACAGATACGCAGTATTTT. Its protein product is CASSLLGGPTDTQYF.

As DNA, the CDR3 is TGTGCCAGCAGTTTACGGGGGATCCGGGTGGAGACCCAGTACTTC. It specifies CASSLRGIRVETQYF. The chain recombines TRBV27 with TRBJ2-5; D perhaps matches TRBD2 (6 bases). CDR1 is MNHEY and CDR2 is SMNVEV in the germline V gene (reference sequence). Trimming took off 2 bases at V and 5 bases at J, with 15 bases between the two ends. The CDR3 is 15 amino acids.

This clonotype was recorded at least ten times. The J gene is TRBJ1-5, the V gene TRBV28; D is perhaps TRBD1 (6 bases). V gave up 5 bases and J gave up 3 bases, with 14 bases separating them. The CDR3 extends over 15 amino acids. The V gene's germline CDR1 is MDHEN and CDR2 SYDVKM. The DNA of the CDR3 is TGTGCCAGCAGTCCCGCGGGGGCGAACAATCAGCCCCAGCATTTT. Amino acid sequence: CASSPAGANNQPQHF. The full variable domain, in which reference TRBV28 and TRBJ1-5 provide the parts outside the CDR3, is DVKVTQSSRYLVKRTGEKVFLECVQDMDHENMFWYRQDPGLGLRLIYFSYDVKMKEKGDIPEGYSVSREKKERFSLILESASTNQTSMYLCASSPAGANNQPQHFGDGTRLSIL.

This clonotype was observed many times. The rearrangement uses TRBV6-5 and TRBJ2-7, with 13 bases identical to TRBD2. Germline CDR1 MNHEY, CDR2 SVGAGI. The CDR3 extends over 16 amino acids. Losses at the gene ends were 5 bases for V and 2 bases for J; bases not matched to a gene: 6. The CDR3 reads CASSTQTSGRTYEQYF. CDR3 coding DNA: TGTGCCAGCAGTACACAGACTAGCGGGAGGACCTACGAGCAGTACTTC.

This clonotype was counted ten times or more. This chain joins TRBV6-5 and TRBJ2-7; the D gene is possibly TRBD2 (6 bases). The CDR3 runs 15 residues. In germline, CDR1 is MNHEY, CDR2 SVGAGI. Trimming pared 4 bases from V and 7 bases from J, leaving 20 bases between. The CDR3 loop is CASSSISGTPEEQYF. In nucleotides, the CDR3 is TGTGCCAGCAGTTCAATCTCCGGGACTCCGGAGGAGCAGTACTTC.

This clonotype has a handful of counts. The chain combines TRBV6-1 with TRBJ2-5; maybe TRBD2 (7 bases). V shed 2 bases and J shed 5 bases, with 12 bases lying between them. CDR1 is MNHNS and CDR2 is SASEGT in the germline V gene. This CDR3 comprises 14 residues. Here the CDR3 reads CASSEQGRGETQYF. Here the CDR3 DNA reads TGTGCCAGCAGTGAACAGGGGAGGGGTGAGACCCAGTACTTC.

This clonotype was detected ten times or more. The chain links TRBV7-2 to TRBJ2-3; no reliable D call. CDR3 size: 14 residues. V lost 5 bases to trimming and J lost 6 bases, with 15 bases between them. Germline assignment: CDR1 SGHTA and CDR2 FQGNSA. Here the CDR3 DNA reads TGTGCCAGCAGCCCCGGACCTGATCGGGATACGCAGTATTTT. Amino acid sequence: CASSPGPDRDTQYF.

The chain is built from TRBV4-1 and TRBJ2-3, with TRBD2 identical over 10 bases. This CDR3 has 16 residues. The trim removed 1 base at V and 4 bases at J, leaving 5 bases unmatched. The germline gives CDR1 MGHRA, CDR2 YSYEKL. CDR3: CASSQVASGSADTQYF. As DNA, the CDR3 is TGCGCCAGCAGCCAAGTGGCTAGCGGGAGCGCAGATACGCAGTATTTT.

Ten or more counts support this clonotype. The gene calls are TRBV7-2 and TRBJ2-1; D is perhaps TRBD2 (6 bases). V was pared by 7 bases and J by 0 bases, with 13 bases between. CDR1 and CDR2 (germline): SGHTA, FQGNSA. This CDR3 region has 15 residues. CDR3 residues: CASTVSGGSYNEQFF. In nucleotides, the CDR3 is TGTGCCAGCACCGTTAGCGGAGGCTCCTACAATGAGCAGTTCTTC.

There are many counts of this clonotype. This sequence joins TRBV6-6 and TRBJ2-5, with D uncertain. The CDR3 contains 12 residues. Deletions cut 1 base from V and 5 bases from J, with 5 bases between. Germline V gene lookup returns CDR1 MNHNY and CDR2 SVGAGI (reference sequence). The CDR3 protein is CASSYLEETQYF. CDR3 coding DNA: TGTGCCAGCAGTTACTTGGAGGAGACCCAGTACTTC.

This clonotype was counted a few times. The chain couples TRBV29-1 to TRBJ2-7; tentatively, D is TRBD2 (5 bases). In germline, CDR1 is SQVTM, CDR2 ANQGSEA. The V and J ends lost 6 bases and 6 bases respectively, with 12 bases between them. The CDR3 is made up of 11 amino acids. The CDR3 nucleotides are TGCAGCGTGGACCCAGGAGGCGAGCAGTACTTC. It translates to CSVDPGGEQYF.

This clonotype was counted ten times or more. J is TRBJ1-1 and V is TRBV12-5; TRBD1 matches 9 bases. Germline V gives CDR1 LGHNT, CDR2 FRNRAP. CDR3 size: 17 residues. The ends lost 0 bases at V and 7 bases at J; junction bases unmatched: 12. The CDR3 DNA is TGTGCTAGTGGTTTGGTATCCGGGACAGGGAGGACCCATGAAGCTTTCTTT. Its translation: CASGLVSGTGRTHEAFF.

The rearrangement uses TRBV7-2 and TRBJ1-5, with 7 bases fitting TRBD1. The V segment lost 1 base and the J segment 6 bases; nucleotides outside the gene matches: 9. Germline V CDR1 and CDR2: SGHTA, FQGNSA. The CDR3 covers 16 residues. The CDR3 nucleotides are TGTGCCAGCAGCTTAGATTCAGGGGGAACTACTCAGCCCCAGCATTTT. Amino acids: CASSLDSGGTTQPQHF.

This clonotype was found many times. This chain connects TRBV3-1 to TRBJ1-2; D not resolved. In germline, CDR1 is LGHDT, CDR2 YNNKEL (reference sequence). Deletions cut 0 bases from V and 8 bases from J, with 13 bases between. This CDR3 is built from 14 residues. CDR3: CASSQDSRFGGYTF. CDR3 DNA: TGTGCCAGCAGCCAAGATTCCAGATTCGGGGGCTACACCTTC.

Points on this clonotype: One base away lies a much larger clone, so this may be a sequencing read error. The CDR3 carries no conserved terminal phenylalanine or tryptophan, so it likely arises from a read error. The J gene is TRBJ2-3, the V gene TRBV4-2; perhaps TRBD1 as D (6 bases). V was shortened by 1 base and J by 0 bases, with 11 bases between the two germline ends. The CDR3 has 16 residues. Germline V CDR1 and CDR2: LGHNA, YNFKEQ. CDR3 nucleotide sequence: TGTGCCAGCAGCCAAGGACGGGACACTAGCACAGATACGCAGTATTAT. This translates into CASSQGRDTSTDTQYY.

This clonotype was detected only a few times. The V and J genes are TRBV20-1 and TRBJ2-7, with TRBD2 matching 7 bases. The V gene's germline CDR1 is DFQATT and CDR2 SNEGSKA (reference sequence). The ends lost 5 bases at V and 4 bases at J; junction bases unmatched: 11. The CDR3 runs to 14 residues. The CDR3, as DNA: TGCAGTGCTCTGGGGAGGGAGGGTGGTTACGAGCAGTACTTC. This translates into CSALGREGGYEQYF.

Only a few counts were recorded for this clonotype. J is TRBJ1-3 and V is TRBV30, with a possible D match to TRBD1 (5 bases). CDR3 length: 13 residues. From germline, CDR1 is GTSNPN and CDR2 SVGIG (reference sequence). V lost 2 bases to trimming and J lost 2 bases, with 7 bases between them. The CDR3 loop reads CAWSRGAGNTIYF. The CDR3 DNA reads as TGTGCCTGGAGTCGAGGGGCTGGAAACACCATATATTTT.

V usage is TRBV5-1 and J usage is TRBJ2-1; TRBD1 or TRBD2 may be the D gene (5 bases each). Germline CDR1 is SGHRS and CDR2 is YFSETQ. The CDR3 covers 14 residues. Between the trimmed V and J ends, which lost 4 bases and 8 bases, there was a span of 16 bases. CDR3 sequence reads: CASSVAGAWDEQFF. The DNA of the CDR3 is TGCGCCAGCAGCGTCGCCGGGGCCTGGGATGAGCAGTTCTTC.

This clonotype was seen at least ten times. The gene calls are TRBV20-1 and TRBJ1-1; D is ambiguous. V lost 3 bases to trimming and J lost 13 bases, with 15 bases between them. CDR1 is DFQATT, CDR2 SNEGSKA, per germline (reference sequence). The CDR3 totals 11 residues. In nucleotides, the CDR3 is TGCAGTGCTAGTAGAGTTCCTGAGGTTTTCTTT. Translation gives CSASRVPEVFF.

This chain connects TRBV6-5 to TRBJ1-5; no clear D. V lost 1 base and J lost 4, with 5 bases in between. The CDR3 length is 13 residues. In germline, CDR1 is MNHEY, CDR2 SVGAGI. CDR3 residues: CASSYYINQPQHF. The CDR3 DNA sequence: TGTGCCAGCAGTTACTATATAAATCAGCCCCAGCATTTT.

This clonotype has at least ten counts. V is TRBV5-5 and J is TRBJ2-3; 7 bases are a match to TRBD2. V gave up 5 bases and J gave up 2 bases; unmatched junction bases: 8. Germline-derived CDR1 and CDR2 are SGHKS and YYEKEE (reference sequence). This CDR3 region has 15 residues. CDR3: CASRGLAAATDTQYF. DNA of the CDR3: TGTGCCAGCAGGGGTCTAGCGGCAGCCACAGATACGCAGTATTTT. Full variable domain (outside the CDR3, taken from reference TRBV5-5 and TRBJ2-3): DAGVTQSPTHLIKTRGQQVTLRCSPISGHKSVSWYQQVLGQGPQFIFQYYEKEERGRGNFPDRFSARQFPNYSSELNVNALLLGDSALYLCASRGLAAATDTQYFGPGTRLTVL.

The chain couples TRBV3-1 to TRBJ1-3; D remains ambiguous. The CDR3 is 12 amino acids. Germline assignment: CDR1 LGHDT and CDR2 YNNKEL (reference sequence). Between the trimmed V and J ends, which lost 11 bases and 3 bases, there was a span of 11 bases. The CDR3 sequence: CARRTDGNTIYF. DNA of the CDR3: TGTGCCCGACGGACGGATGGAAACACCATATATTTT.

The rearrangement joins TRBV12-3 or TRBV12-4 to TRBJ2-2; 7 positions match TRBD2. J gave up 2 bases and V 7 bases, and 7 bases lay outside the gene matches. This CDR3 has 15 residues. The CDR3 DNA is TGTGCCAGCAAGACTAGCTCCACCAACACCGGGGAGCTGTTTTTT. Its protein product is CASKTSSTNTGELFF.

A note on this clonotype: A much larger clone differs from this one at a single base, so this may be a read error. This chain joins TRBV28 and TRBJ1-2; 8 nucleotides line up with TRBD1. The CDR3 contains 17 residues. Germline trimming cut 5 bases from V and 5 bases from J; bases unmatched to any gene: 16. Germline loops: CDR1 MDHEN, CDR2 SYDVKM. The CDR3: CASSPSTGALPTYGYTF. The DNA of the CDR3 is TGTGCCAGCAGTCCTTCGACAGGGGCGCTCCCGACATATGGCTACACCTTC.

With respect to this clonotype: A read error may be the cause here, since a much bigger clone is one base away. This sequence joins TRBV15 and TRBJ1-1; D gene unclear. Germline assignment: CDR1 LNHNV and CDR2 YYDKDF (reference sequence). CDR3 length: 14 amino acids. DNA for the CDR3: TGTGTCACCAGCAGAGATCGAGTGAACACTGAAGCTTTCTTT. Translation: CVTSRDRVNTEAFF.

This clonotype showed up just a few times. This chain links TRBV28 with TRBJ2-7, with D hard to call. Germline V gene lookup returns CDR1 MDHEN and CDR2 SYDVKM. CDR3 length: 11 amino acids. CDR3 in amino acids: CVARSSYEQYF. CDR3 coding DNA: TGTGTCGCCAGGAGCTCCTACGAGCAGTACTTC.